Listed here are 9 T cell receptor beta chains from one sample, sequenced in a study of OX40 agonist ivuxolimab in advanced cancers. The library was produced with the immunoSEQ multiplex PCR assay. In TCRdb, the immuneACCESS table is reduced to in-frame sequences with V and J assigned. These tables do not hold every clone; where another copy was compared, an unresolved V gene accounts for under half, and the others remain unexplained. For this sample there are 60,000 or so clones; 84% appear just once. The ten biggest clones cover roughly 2.4% of the sample. Here the sequenced sample was CD4+ or CD8+ T cells sorted from blood, taken in a trial of the OX40 agonist ivuxolimab. The source of these receptors is an adult with an advanced solid tumor such as melanoma, head and neck, liver or kidney cancer.

The V call is TRBV19, the J call TRBJ2-7; maybe TRBD1 (7 bases). The germline gives CDR1 LNHDA, CDR2 SQIVND (reference sequence). CDR3 length: 14 amino acids. V lost 6 bases and J 0 bases, leaving 12 bases between the germline ends. This CDR3 is CASRRDRSSYEQYF. CDR3 nucleotides: TGTGCCAGTAGGCGGGACAGAAGCTCCTACGAGCAGTACTTC.

The genes are TRBV6-1 and TRBJ2-3; 7 positions agree with TRBD1. This CDR3 spans 15 amino acids. Per germline, CDR1 MNHNS and CDR2 SASEGT. V dropped 6 bases and J dropped 4; count of bases not matched to a gene: 10. This chain's CDR3 is CASRSQGVFPDTQYF. Here the CDR3 DNA reads TGTGCCAGCAGATCCCAGGGGGTATTCCCAGATACGCAGTATTTT.

V gene TRBV4-2 combines with J gene TRBJ1-4; a weak D match, TRBD1 (5 bases). Germline CDR1 is LGHNA and CDR2 is YNFKEQ. CDR3 size: 14 residues. With 3 bases removed from V and 5 bases from J, the gap between germline ends came to 10 bases. CDR3 sequence: CASSQTRTNEKLFF. As DNA, the CDR3 is TGTGCCAGCAGCCAGACGAGGACAAATGAAAAACTGTTTTTT.

The chain recombines TRBV5-1 with TRBJ1-6; no clear D gene. The CDR3 length is 9 residues. Germline assignment: CDR1 SGHRS and CDR2 YFSETQ. Trimming took off 3 bases at V and 11 bases at J, with 0 bases between the two ends. CDR3 loop: CASSSPLHF. The CDR3 nucleotides read TGCGCCAGCAGCTCACCCCTCCACTTT.

This chain links TRBV4-2 with TRBJ1-1, with D maybe TRBD1 (5 bases). The V end lost 5 bases, the J end lost 0 bases, and 16 bases lay between the germline ends. Germline assignment: CDR1 LGHNA and CDR2 YNFKEQ. This CDR3 has 16 amino acids. CDR3 DNA: TGTGCCAGCAGCGGGGCTGGTGGGACGTTGAACACTGAAGCTTTCTTT. It yields the protein CASSGAGGTLNTEAFF.

This CDR3 is CSAAGTAGNTIYF. The DNA for the CDR3 is TGCAGCGCCGCCGGGACAGCCGGAAACACCATATATTTT. The chain links TRBV29-1 to TRBJ1-3; the match to TRBD1 covers 7 bases. Germline assignment: CDR1 SQVTM and CDR2 ANQGSEA. Germline trimming cut 7 bases from V and 4 bases from J; bases unmatched to any gene: 7. The CDR3 covers 13 residues. Drawing the rest from reference TRBV29-1 and TRBJ1-3, the complete variable domain is SAVISQKPSRDICQRGTSLTIQCQVDSQVTMMFWYRQQPGQSLTLIATANQGSEATYESGFVIDKFPISRPNLTFSTLTVSNMSPEDSSIYLCSAAGTAGNTIYFGEGSWLTVV.

The J gene is TRBJ2-7, the V gene TRBV5-1; TRBD1 might be the D (6 bases). V lost 0 bases and J lost 0, with 7 bases in between. Germline CDR1 is SGHRS and CDR2 is YFSETQ. The CDR3 covers 14 residues. The CDR3, as DNA: TGCGCCAGCAGCTTGGGGGACAACTCCTACGAGCAGTACTTC. This gives the protein CASSLGDNSYEQYF.

The V call is TRBV7-2, the J call TRBJ1-3; D is perhaps TRBD1 (6 bases). Germline CDR1 SGHTA, CDR2 FQGNSA. V was cut by 3 bases and J by 0 bases, with 15 bases left in between. The CDR3 contains 17 residues. CDR3 nucleotides: TGTGCCAGCAGCTTGGGGGGGCAGGGACGCTCTGGAAACACCATATATTTT. As protein: CASSLGGQGRSGNTIYF.

The gene calls are TRBV7-6 and TRBJ2-2; the match to TRBD2 covers 10 bases. The CDR3 runs to 16 residues. Trimming at V came to 5 bases and at J to 0 bases, leaving 3 bases not matched to a gene. Germline CDR1 and CDR2: SGHVS and FNYEAQ. CDR3 sequence reads: CASSEGLAANTGELFF. CDR3 nucleotides: TGTGCCAGCAGCGAAGGACTAGCGGCGAACACCGGGGAGCTGTTTTTT. Full variable domain (missing parts from reference TRBV7-6 and TRBJ2-2): GAGVSQSPRYKVTKRGQDVALRCDPISGHVSLYWYRQALGQGPEFLTYFNYEAQQDKSGLPNDRFSAERPEGSISTLTIQRTEQRDSAMYRCASSEGLAANTGELFFGEGSRLTVL.